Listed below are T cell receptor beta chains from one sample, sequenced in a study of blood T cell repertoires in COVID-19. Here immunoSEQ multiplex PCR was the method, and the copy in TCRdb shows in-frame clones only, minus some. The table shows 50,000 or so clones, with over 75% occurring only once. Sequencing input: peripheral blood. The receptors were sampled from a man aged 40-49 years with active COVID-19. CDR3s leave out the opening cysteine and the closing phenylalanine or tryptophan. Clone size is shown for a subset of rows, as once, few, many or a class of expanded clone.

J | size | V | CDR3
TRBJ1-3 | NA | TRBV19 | ASSISPWTGSGNTIY
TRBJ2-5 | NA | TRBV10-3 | AISESGGGETQY
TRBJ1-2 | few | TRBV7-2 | ASSLSRQTSNYGYT
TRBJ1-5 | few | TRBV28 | ASRSTGSNQPQH
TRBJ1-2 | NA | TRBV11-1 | ASSGQGAADGYT
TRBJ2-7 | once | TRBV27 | ASSPEQGIHEQY
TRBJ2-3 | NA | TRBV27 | ASSRTGRPPPDTQY
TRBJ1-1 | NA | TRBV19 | ASSRTGGRDTEAF
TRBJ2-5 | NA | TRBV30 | AWAGTSGREAAQY
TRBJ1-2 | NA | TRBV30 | AWIGNGIDYT
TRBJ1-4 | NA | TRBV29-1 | SVGSQGAFEKLF
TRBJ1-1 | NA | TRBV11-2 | ASSLEQEMNTEAF
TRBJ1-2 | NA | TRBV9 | ASSVGQGIGGYT
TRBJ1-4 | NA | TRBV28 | ASSLLHFAGEKLF
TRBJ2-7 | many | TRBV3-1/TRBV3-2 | ASSPLSYEQY
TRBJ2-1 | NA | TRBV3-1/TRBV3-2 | ASSQGGPGLAGFTYNEQF
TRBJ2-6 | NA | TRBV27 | ASSPRTAGANVLT
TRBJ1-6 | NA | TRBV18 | ASSPRQGDSPLH
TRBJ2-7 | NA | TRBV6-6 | ASSFPRSYEQY
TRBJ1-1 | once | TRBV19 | ASRARLNTEAF